The rows below give T cell receptor beta chains drawn from one sample of a study of T cells in Graves' hyperthyroidism and ophthalmopathy. TCRdb fed the multiplex PCR reads into MiXCR, producing one record per CDR3 protein. The sample contains under 450,000 distinct CDR3 sequences, approximately 14% of which appear only once. The sequencing sample was made of blood. These receptors originate from a woman under 30 with Graves' hyperthyroidism. Each CDR3 is given with its conserved first and last residue. A D gene is named only where the DNA matches it firmly. Some rows mark clone size as missing; the rest say once, few, many or name a class of expanded clone.

d_gene	v_gene	len	abundance	j_gene	CDR3aa	CDR3nt
NA	TRBV11-2	12	few	TRBJ1-1	CASSAGWSEAFF	TGTGCCAGCAGCGCGGGTTGGTCTGAAGCTTTCTTT
TRBD1	TRBV6-1	15	few	TRBJ1-2	CASCIRDSLWDGYTF	TGTGCCAGTTGTATCCGGGACAGCCTTTGGGATGGCTACACCTTC
TRBD1	TRBV15	19	NA	TRBJ2-2	CATSRRTPGQAPNPGELFF	TGTGCCACCAGCAGACGGACCCCGGGACAGGCCCCTAACCCCGGGGAGCTGTTTTTT
NA	TRBV9	15	NA	TRBJ2-3	CASSVDVVRADTQYF	TGTGCCAGCAGCGTAGATGTAGTTAGAGCAGATACGCAGTATTTT
TRBD1	TRBV2	13	many	TRBJ1-6	CASGTGLPSPLHF	TGTGCCAGCGGGACAGGGCTCCCTTCACCCCTCCACTTT
TRBD2	TRBV7-8	17	NA	TRBJ2-3	CASSLNWGAGGPDTQYF	TGTGCCAGCAGCCTAAACTGGGGAGCGGGAGGGCCAGATACGCAGTATTTT
TRBD1	TRBV7-9	15	once	TRBJ1-3	CASSFRGASGNTIYF	TGTGCCAGCAGCTTCAGGGGGGCCTCTGGAAACACCATATATTTT
TRBD1	TRBV5-1	14	NA	TRBJ2-5	CASSSSQGIETQYF	TGCGCCAGCAGCTCCTCACAGGGGATTGAGACCCAGTACTTC
TRBD2	TRBV12-3/TRBV12-4	18	NA	TRBJ2-3	CASSLSLAGDGFTDTQYF	TGTGCCAGCAGTTTATCGCTAGCGGGAGATGGATTTACAGATACGCAGTATTTT
TRBD2	TRBV7-2	15	many	TRBJ2-3	CASSLASGGTDTQYF	TGTGCCAGCAGCTTAGCTAGCGGGGGCACAGATACGCAGTATTTT
TRBD1	TRBV6-1	14	many	TRBJ1-1	CASSTDRVGPEAFF	TGTGCCAGCAGTACTGACAGGGTAGGCCCTGAAGCTTTCTTT
TRBD2	TRBV5-1	16	NA	TRBJ2-3	CASSPLSMGGEDTQYF	TGCGCCAGCAGCCCCCTCTCGATGGGGGGGGAGGATACGCAGTATTTT
TRBD1	TRBV6-1	15	NA	TRBJ1-2	CASSRDRLAVRGYTF	TGTGCCAGCAGTCGGGACAGGCTAGCTGTCCGTGGCTACACCTTC
TRBD2	TRBV24-1	16	many	TRBJ2-3	CATSDPIAGGIDTQYF	TGTGCCACCAGTGATCCCATAGCGGGGGGGATAGATACGCAGTATTTT
NA	TRBV20-1	14	NA	TRBJ2-3	CSAIIATSTDTQYF	TGCAGTGCTATTATTGCTACTAGCACAGATACGCAGTATTTT
TRBD1	TRBV29-1	12	once	TRBJ1-5	CSVGTGGQPQHF	TGCAGCGTGGGGACAGGGGGTCAGCCCCAGCATTTT
NA	TRBV28	15	many	TRBJ2-6	CASGGPPSGANVLTF	TGTGCCAGCGGGGGACCTCCGTCTGGGGCCAACGTCCTGACTTTC
NA	TRBV24-1	14	many	TRBJ1-5	CATSVGGVNQPQHF	TGTGCCACCAGTGTTGGAGGGGTAAATCAGCCCCAGCATTTT
TRBD1	TRBV29-1	12	few	TRBJ2-7	CSVESTGVEQYF	TGCAGCGTTGAGTCGACAGGGGTCGAGCAGTACTTC
TRBD2	TRBV7-2	17	many	TRBJ2-3	CASSLVWAGGPPDTQYF	TGTGCCAGCAGCTTGGTTTGGGCGGGGGGGCCCCCAGATACGCAGTATTTT
TRBD1	TRBV6-5	15	many	TRBJ1-5	CASSYSGTGVQPQHF	TGTGCCAGCAGTTACTCCGGGACAGGGGTTCAGCCCCAGCATTTT
TRBD1	TRBV19	13	few	TRBJ2-7	CASSWTGGYEQYF	TGTGCCAGTAGTTGGACAGGGGGCTACGAGCAGTACTTC
NA	TRBV4-1	17	few	TRBJ2-1	CASSLGPIAEVRNEQFF	TGCGCCAGCAGCCTGGGTCCCATAGCGGAGGTCCGGAATGAGCAGTTCTTC
TRBD2	TRBV5-1	16	few	TRBJ2-5	CASSLGASGYQETQYF	TGCGCCAGCAGCTTAGGGGCTAGCGGGTACCAAGAGACCCAGTACTTC
NA	TRBV9	17	NA	TRBJ2-1	CASSLRGTLSSYNEQFF	TGTGCCAGCAGCCTCAGAGGGACTTTATCCTCCTACAATGAGCAGTTCTTC
NA	TRBV20-1	12	NA	TRBJ2-1	CSASGGGIEQFF	TGCAGTGCTAGTGGCGGAGGCATAGAGCAGTTCTTC
NA	TRBV7-2	15	few	TRBJ1-4	CASSLEAVFNEKLFF	TGTGCCAGCAGCTTAGAGGCAGTGTTTAATGAAAAACTGTTTTTT
NA	TRBV6-5	15	many	TRBJ2-5	CASSYSNSKRETQYF	TGTGCCAGCAGTTACTCCAACTCTAAGCGGGAGACCCAGTACTTC
NA	TRBV28	23	many	TRBJ2-1	CASSPDTLGGISIRRSSYNEQFF	TGTGCCAGCAGTCCAGACACCCTTGGAGGGATATCCATCCGGCGGAGCTCCTACAATGAGCAGTTCTTC